A selection of T cell receptor beta chains follows, all from one sample in a study of sequential checkpoint blockade in melanoma. TCRdb's table, derived via immunoSEQ multiplex PCR, lists solely in-frame clones and lacks some. The sample includes 13,000 or so clones, over 60% of them seen just once. Sequenced here: CD8+ T cells sorted from blood (inferred from file names), sampled from a patient given nivolumab and ipilimumab in sequence. These receptors were collected from a human donor with melanoma. The CDR3 runs from the conserved cysteine through the conserved F or W. A D gene is named only where the DNA matches it firmly. Clone size is shown for a subset of rows, as once, few, many or a class of expanded clone.

V gene	D gene	J gene	clone size	CDR3 DNA	CDR3 protein
TRBV4-3	.	TRBJ1-5	few	TGCGCCAGCAGCCAATACAGGGCAACCCAGCCCCAGCATTTT	CASSQYRATQPQHF
TRBV2	TRBD2	TRBJ2-5	.	TGTGCCAGCAGTCCTGGACTAGCGGGGGAAGAGACCCAGTACTTC	CASSPGLAGEETQYF
TRBV25-1	TRBD2	TRBJ2-7	few	TGTGCCAGCAGCCAAGATGAAACCACTAGCGGGGGGTACGAGCAGTACTTC	CASSQDETTSGGYEQYF
TRBV6-1	TRBD1	TRBJ2-1	.	TGTGCCAGCAGTGAGCAGGGGGTCAATGAGCAGTTCTTC	CASSEQGVNEQFF
TRBV11-2	.	TRBJ2-1	.	TGTGCCAGCAGCGCCGGTGGGAGCTCCTACAATGAGCAGTTCTTC	CASSAGGSSYNEQFF
TRBV30	.	TRBJ2-4	.	TGTGCCTGGAGTGGACAGGGGAGGGAAAACATTCAGTACTTC	CAWSGQGRENIQYF
TRBV30	TRBD1	TRBJ1-1	.	TGTGCCTGGAGTCCCTCCCCAGGGGGCTACACTGAAGCTTTCTTT	CAWSPSPGGYTEAFF
TRBV9	.	TRBJ1-1	.	TGTGCCAGCAGCGATGGCAGGGGCGAGTGGAGGAACACTGAAGCTTTCTTT	CASSDGRGEWRNTEAFF
TRBV7-9	.	TRBJ2-7	.	TGTGCCAGCAGCCCCAATAGCTACGAGCAGTACTTT	CASSPNSYEQYF
TRBV14	TRBD1	TRBJ1-2	.	TGTGCCAGCAGCCAGGTTCCAGGGGGTCTTTTCCGAGGTGGCTACACCTTC	CASSQVPGGLFRGGYTF
TRBV7-6	TRBD2	TRBJ2-7	.	TGTGCCAGCAGCCAACCCCCCGGGACTAGTTCTACTGAGCAGTACTTC	CASSQPPGTSSTEQYF
TRBV5-1	TRBD2	TRBJ2-2	.	TGCGCCAGCAGCGCCTCTAGCGGGAGGGGTGCCACCGGGGAGCTGTTTTTT	CASSASSGRGATGELFF
TRBV6-5	.	TRBJ2-7	.	TGTGCCAGCAGTTACTCGAGATCGGGGGAGCAGTACTTC	CASSYSRSGEQYF
TRBV27	.	TRBJ2-3	.	TGTGCCAGCAGTTTAGCGTCTTTCGCGACAGATACGCAGTATTTT	CASSLASFATDTQYF
TRBV5-8	.	TRBJ2-7	.	TGTGCCAGCAGCGCACAGGTTTCCTCCTACGAGCAGTACTTC	CASSAQVSSYEQYF
TRBV9	TRBD2	TRBJ2-1	.	TGTGCCAGCAGCGCAAGCGGGAGGGCCCGAGGTGAGCAGTTCTTC	CASSASGRARGEQFF
TRBV27	TRBD2	TRBJ2-7	.	TGTGCCAGCAGTTTGGGACTAGCGGCTTCCTACGAGCAGTACTTC	CASSLGLAASYEQYF
TRBV14	TRBD2	TRBJ2-1	.	TGTGCCAGCAGCCCGGGGACTAGCGGGAGTGTTGGTGAGCAGTTCTTC	CASSPGTSGSVGEQFF
TRBV7-9	.	TRBJ2-7	.	TGTGCCAGCAGCTACTGGGTGAGGGAGCAGTACTTC	CASSYWVREQYF
TRBV13	.	TRBJ1-4	.	TGTGCCAGCAGCTTCCGAGGGTCTAATGAAAAACTGTTTTTT	CASSFRGSNEKLFF
TRBV9	TRBD2	TRBJ2-2	once	TGTGCCAGCAGCCCCCGTAGGTGGCTAGCGGGAGCCTCGAACACCGGGGAGCTGTTTTTT	CASSPRRWLAGASNTGELFF
TRBV9	TRBD2	TRBJ2-3	.	TGTGCCAGCAGCCCTCGACTAGCGGGAGATTTAGATACGCAGTATTTT	CASSPRLAGDLDTQYF
TRBV30	.	TRBJ2-1	few	TGTGCCTGGAGTCTTGGGAGTAAGAATGAGCAGTTCTTC	CAWSLGSKNEQFF
TRBV5-1	TRBD1	TRBJ2-1	.	TGCGCCAGCAGCTTCCGGGACAGGGTCTACAATGAGCAGTTCTTC	CASSFRDRVYNEQFF
TRBV5-1	TRBD1	TRBJ1-1	.	TGCGCCAGCAGCTTCTACTCGGACAGGGACGGTGAAGCTTTCTTT	CASSFYSDRDGEAFF
TRBV10-3	.	TRBJ2-2	.	TGTGCCACGGTTATGGGAGTGGGCACCGGGGAGCTGTTTTTT	CATVMGVGTGELFF
TRBV19	.	TRBJ2-6	once	TGTGCCAGTATAGGCCGCGGGTCCGGGGCCAACGTCCTGACTTTC	CASIGRGSGANVLTF
TRBV25-1	TRBD1	TRBJ1-1	.	TGTGCCAGCAGTCAGGGGGGGAACACTGAAGCTTTCTTT	CASSQGGNTEAFF
TRBV6-6	.	TRBJ2-2	.	TGTGCCAGCAGTTACCGGCCAGGGGCGAACACCGGGGAGCTGTTTTTT	CASSYRPGANTGELFF
TRBV5-1	.	TRBJ1-5	.	TGCGCCAGCAGCTCCTCTGGGGGGGCCAATCAGCCCCAACATTTT	CASSSSGGANQPQHF
TRBV7-9	.	TRBJ2-2	.	TGTGCCAGCAGCTTCTCGGACACGGTGAACGGGGAGCTGTTTTTT	CASSFSDTVNGELFF
TRBV7-9	.	TRBJ2-7	.	TGTGCCAGCAGCTTAGTGCAGGGGTCCTACGAGCAGTACTTC	CASSLVQGSYEQYF
TRBV27	.	TRBJ2-3	.	TGTGCCAGCAGATTCCAGGGTTGGGCTAGCACAGATACGCAGTATTTT	CASRFQGWASTDTQYF
TRBV27	.	TRBJ1-1	few	TGTGCCAGCAGGCTCCTAGGGGGCACTGAAGCTTTCTTT	CASRLLGGTEAFF
TRBV30	TRBD1	TRBJ1-1	.	TGTGCCTGGAGTGCCGGGACAGGGATGAACACTGAAGCTTTCTTT	CAWSAGTGMNTEAFF
TRBV7-2	TRBD2	TRBJ2-3	.	TGTGCCAGCCTGGGGTTAGCGGGAGGGCTACATACGCAGTATTTT	CASLGLAGGLHTQYF
TRBV10-3	.	TRBJ2-7	.	TGTGCCATCAGTGAGTCGGCCAGACTATCCTACGAGCAGTACTTC	CAISESARLSYEQYF
TRBV4-1	.	TRBJ1-6	.	TGCGCCAGCAGCCAAGACAGATATAATTCACCCCTCCACTTT	CASSQDRYNSPLHF
TRBV9	.	TRBJ2-4	.	TGTGCCAGCAGCGTAGGTGGGACAACAGCCAAAAACATTCAGTACTTC	CASSVGGTTAKNIQYF
TRBV15	.	TRBJ1-1	.	TGTGCCACCAGCAGAGAGGCTCTGATGAACACTGAAGCTTTCTTT	CATSREALMNTEAFF
TRBV6-5	.	TRBJ2-1	.	TGTGCCAGCAGTTACGGGCTAAATGAGCAGTTCTTC	CASSYGLNEQFF
TRBV7-8	TRBD1	TRBJ2-7	.	TGTGCCAGCAGCTTCCAGACAGGGTGGGTGTACGAGCAGTACTTC	CASSFQTGWVYEQYF
TRBV4-1	.	TRBJ2-7	.	TGCGCCAGCAGCCTAAAACTACCCCGGGACACCGGGTTGTACGAGCAGTACTTC	CASSLKLPRDTGLYEQYF
TRBV28	TRBD1	TRBJ2-7	once	TGTGCCAGCAGTTCATATACCGGGACAGGAGACTACGAGCAGTACTTC	CASSSYTGTGDYEQYF
TRBV7-2	.	TRBJ1-2	.	TGTGCCAGCAGCTTAGCCCTCCCAGGGGAAGGCTACACCTTC	CASSLALPGEGYTF
TRBV25-1	.	TRBJ2-1	few	TGTGCCACCCAGAAGAATGAGCAGTTCTTC	CATQKNEQFF
TRBV7-9	TRBD2	TRBJ2-7	.	TGTGCCAGCAGCTTAGGAGGGACTAGGTACGAGCAGTACTTC	CASSLGGTRYEQYF
TRBV11-2	.	TRBJ2-7	.	TGTGCCAGCAGCTTAGTACTAGGGCAGCGGGAGCAGTACTTC	CASSLVLGQREQYF
TRBV28	TRBD1	TRBJ2-5	.	TGTGCCAGCCGACAGGGGGCTGGGGAGACCCAGTACTTC	CASRQGAGETQYF
TRBV7-6	TRBD1	TRBJ2-7	once	TGTGCCAGCAGCTTAGGTAGGGGGCCCTACGAGCAGTACTTC	CASSLGRGPYEQYF
TRBV21-1	.	TRBJ2-2	.	TGTGCCAGCAGAGGGACAGGGAACACCGGGGAGCTGTTTTTT	CASRGTGNTGELFF
TRBV13	TRBD1	TRBJ1-2	.	TGTGCCAGCAGATTACTTAAACCGGGACAGGGGCCGTATGGCTACACCTTC	CASRLLKPGQGPYGYTF
TRBV6-6	.	TRBJ2-3	.	TGTGCCAGCGCGGGGGATACGCAGTATTTT	CASAGDTQYF
TRBV7-9	TRBD2	TRBJ2-1	.	TGTGCCAGCAGCTCCAAGAAAGGGACTAGCGGGGGGGGGAATGAGCAGTTCTTC	CASSSKKGTSGGGNEQFF
TRBV4-1	TRBD1	TRBJ2-2	.	TGCGCCAGCAGCCACCCCCGGACAGGGGGCACCGGGGAGCTGTTTTTT	CASSHPRTGGTGELFF
TRBV14	.	TRBJ2-7	few	TGTGCCAGCAGCCCCCTCGGGACTTACTACGAGCAGTACTTC	CASSPLGTYYEQYF
TRBV29-1	.	TRBJ1-1	.	TGCAGCGTTGCCCCGGAGGGCCCGAACACTGAAGCTTTCTTT	CSVAPEGPNTEAFF
TRBV7-9	.	TRBJ2-3	.	TGTGCCAGCAGCTCCCGAAGAGCCGGGGTGACAGATACGCAGTATTTT	CASSSRRAGVTDTQYF